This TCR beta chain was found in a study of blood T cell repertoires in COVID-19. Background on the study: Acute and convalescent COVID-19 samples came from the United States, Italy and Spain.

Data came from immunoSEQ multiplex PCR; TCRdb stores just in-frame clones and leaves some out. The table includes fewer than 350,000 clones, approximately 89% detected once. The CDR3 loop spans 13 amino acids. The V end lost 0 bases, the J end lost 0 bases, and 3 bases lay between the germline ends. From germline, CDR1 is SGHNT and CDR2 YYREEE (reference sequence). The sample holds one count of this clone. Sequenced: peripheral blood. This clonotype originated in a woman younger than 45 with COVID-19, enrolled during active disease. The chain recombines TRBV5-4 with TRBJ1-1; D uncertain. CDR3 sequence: CASSLGVNTEAFF. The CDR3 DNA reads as TGTGCCAGCAGCTTGGGAGTGAACACTGAAGCTTTCTTT.